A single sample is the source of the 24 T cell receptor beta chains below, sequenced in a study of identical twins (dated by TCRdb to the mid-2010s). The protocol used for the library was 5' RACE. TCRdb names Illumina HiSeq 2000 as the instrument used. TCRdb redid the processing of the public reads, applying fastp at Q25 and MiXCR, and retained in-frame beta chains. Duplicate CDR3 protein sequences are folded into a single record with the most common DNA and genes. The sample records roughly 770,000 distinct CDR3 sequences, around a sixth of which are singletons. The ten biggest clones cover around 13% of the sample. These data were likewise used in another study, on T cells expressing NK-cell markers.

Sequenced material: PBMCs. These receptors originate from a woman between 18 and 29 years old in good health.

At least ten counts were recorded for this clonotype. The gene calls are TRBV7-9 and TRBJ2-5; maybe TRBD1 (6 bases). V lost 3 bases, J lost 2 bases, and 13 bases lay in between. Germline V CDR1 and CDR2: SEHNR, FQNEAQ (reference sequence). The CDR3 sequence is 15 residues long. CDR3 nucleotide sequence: TGTGCCAGCAGCTTGTCACAGGGAAATCAAGAGACCCAGTACTTC. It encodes CASSLSQGNQETQYF.

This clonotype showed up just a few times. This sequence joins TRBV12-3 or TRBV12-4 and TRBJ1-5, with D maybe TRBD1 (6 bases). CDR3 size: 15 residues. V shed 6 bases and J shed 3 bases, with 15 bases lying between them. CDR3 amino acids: CASRNSWGANQPQHF. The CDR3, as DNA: TGTGCCAGCAGAAATTCATGGGGGGCCAATCAGCCCCAGCATTTT.

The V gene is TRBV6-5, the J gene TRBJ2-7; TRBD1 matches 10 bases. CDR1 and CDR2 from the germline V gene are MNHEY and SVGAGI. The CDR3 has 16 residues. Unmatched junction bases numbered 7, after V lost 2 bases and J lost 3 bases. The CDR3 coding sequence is TGTGCCAGCAGTTACGTGAACCGGGACAGGGGCTACGAGCAGTACTTC. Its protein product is CASSYVNRDRGYEQYF.

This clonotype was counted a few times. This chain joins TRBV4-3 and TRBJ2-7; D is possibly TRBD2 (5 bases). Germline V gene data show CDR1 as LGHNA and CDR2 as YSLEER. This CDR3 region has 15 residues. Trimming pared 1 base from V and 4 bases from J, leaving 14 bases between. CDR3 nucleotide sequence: TGCGCCAGCAGCCAAGTTCAGGCTAGCCAGTACGAGCAGTACTTC. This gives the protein CASSQVQASQYEQYF.

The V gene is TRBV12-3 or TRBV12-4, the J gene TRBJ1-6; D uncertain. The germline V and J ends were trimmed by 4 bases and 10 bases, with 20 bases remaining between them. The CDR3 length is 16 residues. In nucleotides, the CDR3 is TGTGCCAGCAGTTCCGGCCGTATCGGACGCAGCTCACCCCTCCACTTT. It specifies CASSSGRIGRSSPLHF.

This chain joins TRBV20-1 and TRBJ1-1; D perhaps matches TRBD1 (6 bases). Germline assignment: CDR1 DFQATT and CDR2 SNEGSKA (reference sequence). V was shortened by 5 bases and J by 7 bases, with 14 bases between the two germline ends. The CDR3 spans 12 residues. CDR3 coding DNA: TGCAGTGCTGTTGGACAGCTAGATGAAGCTTTCTTT. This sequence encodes CSAVGQLDEAFF.

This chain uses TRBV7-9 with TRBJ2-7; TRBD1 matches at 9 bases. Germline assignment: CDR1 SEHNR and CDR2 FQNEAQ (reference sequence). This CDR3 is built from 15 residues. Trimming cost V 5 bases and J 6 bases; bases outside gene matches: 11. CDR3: CASSPRDRVPLEQYF. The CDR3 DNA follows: TGTGCCAGCAGCCCGCGGGACAGGGTTCCTCTCGAGCAGTACTTC.

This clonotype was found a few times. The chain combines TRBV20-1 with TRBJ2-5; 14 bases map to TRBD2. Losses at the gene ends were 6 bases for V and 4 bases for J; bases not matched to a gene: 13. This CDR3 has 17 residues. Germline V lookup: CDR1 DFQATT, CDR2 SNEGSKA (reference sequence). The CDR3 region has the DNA TGCAGTGCCCCACGACTAGCGGGGGGGCAAGGGCGAGAGACCCAGTACTTC. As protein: CSAPRLAGGQGRETQYF.

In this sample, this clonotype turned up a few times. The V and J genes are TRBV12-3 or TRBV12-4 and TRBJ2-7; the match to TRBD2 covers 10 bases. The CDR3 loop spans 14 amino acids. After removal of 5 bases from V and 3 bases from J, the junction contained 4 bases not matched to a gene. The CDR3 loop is CASSPASGGYEQYF. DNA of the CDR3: TGTGCCAGCAGTCCCGCTAGCGGGGGCTACGAGCAGTACTTC.

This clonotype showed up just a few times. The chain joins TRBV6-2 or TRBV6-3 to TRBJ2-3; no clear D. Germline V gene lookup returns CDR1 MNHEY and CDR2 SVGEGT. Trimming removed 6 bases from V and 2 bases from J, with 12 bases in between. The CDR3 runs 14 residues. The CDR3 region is CASRVQKSTDTQYF. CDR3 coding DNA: TGTGCCAGCAGAGTACAGAAATCCACAGATACGCAGTATTTT.

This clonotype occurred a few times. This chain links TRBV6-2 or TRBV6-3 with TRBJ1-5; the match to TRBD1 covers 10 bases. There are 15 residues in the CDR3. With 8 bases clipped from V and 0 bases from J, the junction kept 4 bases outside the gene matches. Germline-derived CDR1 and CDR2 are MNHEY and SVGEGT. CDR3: CASRTGGYSNQPQHF. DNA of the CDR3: TGTGCCAGCCGGACAGGGGGTTATAGCAATCAGCCCCAGCATTTT.

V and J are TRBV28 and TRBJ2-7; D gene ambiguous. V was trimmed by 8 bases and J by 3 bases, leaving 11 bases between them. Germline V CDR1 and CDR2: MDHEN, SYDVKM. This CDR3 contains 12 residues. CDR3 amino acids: CASSPPGYEQYF. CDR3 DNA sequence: TGTGCCAGCTCACCACCGGGCTACGAGCAGTACTTC. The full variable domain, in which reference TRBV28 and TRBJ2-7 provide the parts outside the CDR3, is DVKVTQSSRYLVKRTGEKVFLECVQDMDHENMFWYRQDPGLGLRLIYFSYDVKMKEKGDIPEGYSVSREKKERFSLILESASTNQTSMYLCASSPPGYEQYFGPGTRLTVT.

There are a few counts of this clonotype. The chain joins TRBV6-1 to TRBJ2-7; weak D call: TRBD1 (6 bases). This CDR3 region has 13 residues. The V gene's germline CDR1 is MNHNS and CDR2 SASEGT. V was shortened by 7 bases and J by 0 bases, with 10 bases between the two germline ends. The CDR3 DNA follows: TGTGCCAGCAACGGACAGAACTCCTACGAGCAGTACTTC. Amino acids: CASNGQNSYEQYF.

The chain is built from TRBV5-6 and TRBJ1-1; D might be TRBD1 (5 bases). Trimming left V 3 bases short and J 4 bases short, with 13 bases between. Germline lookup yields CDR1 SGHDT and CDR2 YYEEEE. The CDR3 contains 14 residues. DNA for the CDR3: TGTGCCAGCAGCTATCCAACGGGGACCACTGAAGCTTTCTTT. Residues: CASSYPTGTTEAFF.

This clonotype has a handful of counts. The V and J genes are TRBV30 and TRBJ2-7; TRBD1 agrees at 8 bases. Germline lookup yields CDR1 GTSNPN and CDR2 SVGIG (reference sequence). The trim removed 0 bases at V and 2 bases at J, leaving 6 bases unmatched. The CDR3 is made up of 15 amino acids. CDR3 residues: CAWSVGRGQTYEQYF. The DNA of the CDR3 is TGTGCCTGGAGTGTCGGCAGGGGGCAAACCTACGAGCAGTACTTC.

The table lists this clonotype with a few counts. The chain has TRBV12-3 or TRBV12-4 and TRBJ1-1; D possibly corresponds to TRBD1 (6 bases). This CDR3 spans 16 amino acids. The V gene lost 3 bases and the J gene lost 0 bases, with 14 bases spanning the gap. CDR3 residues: CASSFRGTGLNTEAFF. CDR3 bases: TGTGCCAGCAGTTTTAGGGGAACAGGGCTGAACACTGAAGCTTTCTTT.

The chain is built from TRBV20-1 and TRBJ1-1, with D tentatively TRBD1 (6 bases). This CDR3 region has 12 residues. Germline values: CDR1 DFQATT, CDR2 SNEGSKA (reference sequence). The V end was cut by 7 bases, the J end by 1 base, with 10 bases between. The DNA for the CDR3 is TGCAGTGTCCCCAGGGGGAACACTGAAGCTTTCTTT. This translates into CSVPRGNTEAFF.

CDR3 in amino acids: CASSQLVQSYNEQFF. DNA for the CDR3: TGTGCCAGCAGCCAACTAGTCCAATCCTACAATGAGCAGTTCTTC. The chain has TRBV7-2 and TRBJ2-1, with D possibly matching TRBD2 (5 bases). V lost 5 bases, J lost 1 base, and 12 bases lay in between. Germline CDR1 SGHTA, CDR2 FQGNSA. The CDR3 is made up of 15 amino acids. The full variable domain, its missing parts supplied by reference TRBV7-2 and TRBJ2-1, is GAGVSQSPSNKVTEKGKDVELRCDPISGHTALYWYRQSLGQGLEFLIYFQGNSAPDKSGLPSDRFSAERTGGSVSTLTIQRTQQEDSAVYLCASSQLVQSYNEQFFGPGTRLTVL.

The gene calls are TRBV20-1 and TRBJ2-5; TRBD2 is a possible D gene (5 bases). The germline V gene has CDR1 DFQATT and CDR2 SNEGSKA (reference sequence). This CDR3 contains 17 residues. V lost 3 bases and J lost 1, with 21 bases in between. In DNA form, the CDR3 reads TGCAGTGCTAGGAGGTGGTCTTTCGGGGATACCCAAGAGACCCAGTACTTC. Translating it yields CSARRWSFGDTQETQYF.

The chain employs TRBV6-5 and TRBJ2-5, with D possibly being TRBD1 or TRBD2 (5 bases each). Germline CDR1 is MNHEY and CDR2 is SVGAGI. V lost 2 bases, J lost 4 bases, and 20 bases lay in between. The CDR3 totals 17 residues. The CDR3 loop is CASSYGTTVPRVETQYF. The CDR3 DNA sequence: TGTGCCAGCAGTTACGGGACGACCGTCCCCCGAGTAGAGACCCAGTACTTC.

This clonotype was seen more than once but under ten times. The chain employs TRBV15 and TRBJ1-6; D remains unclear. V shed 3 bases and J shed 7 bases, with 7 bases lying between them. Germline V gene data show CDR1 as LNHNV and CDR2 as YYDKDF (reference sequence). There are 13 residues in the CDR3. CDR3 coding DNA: TGTGCCACCAGCAGGACGCCCAATTCACCCCTCCACTTT. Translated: CATSRTPNSPLHF. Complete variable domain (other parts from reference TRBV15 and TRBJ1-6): DAMVIQNPRYQVTQFGKPVTLSCSQTLNHNVMYWYQQKSSQAPKLLFHYYDKDFNNEADTPDNFQSRRPNTSFCFLDIRSPGLGDTAMYLCATSRTPNSPLHFGNGTRLTVT.

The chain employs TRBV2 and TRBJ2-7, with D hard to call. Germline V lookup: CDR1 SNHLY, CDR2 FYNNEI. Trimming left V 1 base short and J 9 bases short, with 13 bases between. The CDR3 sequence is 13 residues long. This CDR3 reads CASSEDLRIGQYF. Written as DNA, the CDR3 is TGTGCCAGCAGTGAAGATCTGAGGATAGGGCAGTACTTC. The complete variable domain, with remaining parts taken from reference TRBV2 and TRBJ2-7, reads EPEVTQTPSHQVTQMGQEVILRCVPISNHLYFYWYRQILGQKVEFLVSFYNNEISEKSEIFDDQFSVERPDGSNFTLKIRSTKLEDSAMYFCASSEDLRIGQYFGPGTRLTVT.

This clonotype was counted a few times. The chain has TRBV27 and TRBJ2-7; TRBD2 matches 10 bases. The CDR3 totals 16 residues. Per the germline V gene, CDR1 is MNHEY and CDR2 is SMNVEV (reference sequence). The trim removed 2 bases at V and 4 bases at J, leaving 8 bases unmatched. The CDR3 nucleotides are TGTGCCAGCAGTTTACCCTTAGCGGGGGGCTTTTACGAGCAGTACTTC. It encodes CASSLPLAGGFYEQYF.

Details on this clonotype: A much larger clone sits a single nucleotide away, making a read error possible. In DNA form, the CDR3 reads TGTGCCAGCAGTCTTGGTGGAGAGCCCCAGCATTTT. Translation gives CASSLGGEPQHF. J is TRBJ1-5 and V is TRBV12-3 or TRBV12-4; D is ambiguous. Deletions cut 5 bases from V and 8 bases from J, with 10 bases between. The CDR3 spans 12 residues.